This is a list of T cell receptor beta chains from one sample in a study of control samples from healthy donors and cancer patients. The method was immunoSEQ multiplex PCR; TCRdb's version includes in-frame clones alone and lacks a portion of them. The sample lists tens of thousands of clones, approximately 91% occurring once. Sequenced sample: PBMCs. These receptor sequences come from a man aged 50 or older with lung cancer. CDR3s include the opening cysteine and the closing phenylalanine or tryptophan. Each record gives: V gene, D gene, clone size, J gene, CDR3 DNA, CDR3 protein. The D gene is left open where the match is weak. Clone size is stated in some rows and not others, as once, few, many or a class when expanded.

V: TRBV6-6
D: TRBD1
size: .
J: TRBJ2-2
DNA: TGTGCCAGCAGCTCCGGGACAGGACGTTACCGGGAGCTGTTTTTT
CDR3: CASSSGTGRYRELFF

V: TRBV6-1
D: .
size: .
J: TRBJ1-2
DNA: TGTGCCAGCAGTGATAACGGCTATGGCTACACCTTC
CDR3: CASSDNGYGYTF

V: TRBV10-3
D: .
size: .
J: TRBJ1-2
DNA: TGTGCCATCAGTGAGTCTTACGGAAACTATGGCTACACCTTC
CDR3: CAISESYGNYGYTF

V: TRBV5-4
D: .
size: few
J: TRBJ1-1
DNA: TGTGCCAGCAGCTTGGATCCAACAGGAAGGGAAGCTTTCTTT
CDR3: CASSLDPTGREAFF

V: TRBV5-6
D: .
size: .
J: TRBJ2-1
DNA: TGTGCCAGCAGCTTGTTAGGGGGGGACTCCTACAATGAGCAGTTCTTC
CDR3: CASSLLGGDSYNEQFF

V: TRBV19
D: .
size: .
J: TRBJ1-3
DNA: TGTGCCAGTAGTATAGACAGATCCTCCACTCCTGGAAACACCATATATTTT
CDR3: CASSIDRSSTPGNTIYF

V: TRBV7-3
D: TRBD2
size: few
J: TRBJ2-2
DNA: TGTGCCAGCAGCCGGACTAGCGGGGGTTATAACACCGGGGAGCTGTTTTTT
CDR3: CASSRTSGGYNTGELFF

V: TRBV19
D: .
size: .
J: TRBJ2-1
DNA: TGTGCCAGTAGTGGGGCGCTAGGGGCCCGGTTCTTC
CDR3: CASSGALGARFF

V: TRBV7-2
D: .
size: .
J: TRBJ2-3
DNA: TGTGCCAGCAGCCCCTCGGACGACACAGATACGCAGTATTTT
CDR3: CASSPSDDTDTQYF

V: TRBV11-2
D: .
size: .
J: TRBJ2-7
DNA: TGTGCCAGCAGCTTAGATGGGTACCAGTACTTC
CDR3: CASSLDGYQYF

V: TRBV11-3
D: .
size: once
J: TRBJ1-1
DNA: TGTGCCAGCAGTCAGGGAGATGGCACTGAAGCTTTCTTT
CDR3: CASSQGDGTEAFF

V: TRBV9
D: .
size: .
J: TRBJ2-7
DNA: TGTGCCAGCAGCGTAGGTGAGGGCTACGAGCAGTACTTC
CDR3: CASSVGEGYEQYF

V: TRBV9
D: .
size: .
J: TRBJ1-2
DNA: TGTGCCAGCAGCGTCGGGGGACCCCTCGGCTATGGCTACACCTTC
CDR3: CASSVGGPLGYGYTF

V: TRBV6-5
D: TRBD1
size: .
J: TRBJ2-6
DNA: TGTGCCACAGAGGGACAGCCCTCTGGGGCCAACGTCCTGACTTTC
CDR3: CATEGQPSGANVLTF

V: TRBV18
D: .
size: .
J: TRBJ2-6
DNA: TGTGCCAGCTCACTTGAAAGGGGGTCTGGGGCCAACGTCCTGACTTTC
CDR3: CASSLERGSGANVLTF

V: TRBV19
D: TRBD2
size: .
J: TRBJ2-2
DNA: TGTGCCAGCCGCGGGGGATTAAGGGCCGGGGAGCTGTTTTTT
CDR3: CASRGGLRAGELFF

V: TRBV5-1
D: TRBD1
size: .
J: TRBJ1-1
DNA: TGCGCCAGCAGCTTGGTACCGACAGGGTCGAACACTGAAGCTTTCTTT
CDR3: CASSLVPTGSNTEAFF

V: TRBV13
D: .
size: once
J: TRBJ2-5
DNA: TGTGCCAGCAGCACGGGTCGACAAGAGACCCAGTACTTC
CDR3: CASSTGRQETQYF

V: TRBV7-3
D: TRBD1
size: .
J: TRBJ2-3
DNA: TGTGCCAGCAGCCCTAGGACAGGGGGCGTCACAGATACGCAGTATTTT
CDR3: CASSPRTGGVTDTQYF

V: TRBV3-1/TRBV3-2
D: .
size: .
J: TRBJ1-4
DNA: TGTGCCAGCGTTCGGTCGTGGGTCAATGAAAAACTGTTTTTT
CDR3: CASVRSWVNEKLFF

V: TRBV7-2
D: TRBD2
size: .
J: TRBJ2-3
DNA: TGTGCCTCGGGGGGGGATCAGGGATTTGGAGATACGCAGTATTTT
CDR3: CASGGDQGFGDTQYF

V: TRBV28
D: .
size: .
J: TRBJ2-1
DNA: TGTGCCAGCAGTTTAAACGTGAATGAGCAGTTCTTC
CDR3: CASSLNVNEQFF